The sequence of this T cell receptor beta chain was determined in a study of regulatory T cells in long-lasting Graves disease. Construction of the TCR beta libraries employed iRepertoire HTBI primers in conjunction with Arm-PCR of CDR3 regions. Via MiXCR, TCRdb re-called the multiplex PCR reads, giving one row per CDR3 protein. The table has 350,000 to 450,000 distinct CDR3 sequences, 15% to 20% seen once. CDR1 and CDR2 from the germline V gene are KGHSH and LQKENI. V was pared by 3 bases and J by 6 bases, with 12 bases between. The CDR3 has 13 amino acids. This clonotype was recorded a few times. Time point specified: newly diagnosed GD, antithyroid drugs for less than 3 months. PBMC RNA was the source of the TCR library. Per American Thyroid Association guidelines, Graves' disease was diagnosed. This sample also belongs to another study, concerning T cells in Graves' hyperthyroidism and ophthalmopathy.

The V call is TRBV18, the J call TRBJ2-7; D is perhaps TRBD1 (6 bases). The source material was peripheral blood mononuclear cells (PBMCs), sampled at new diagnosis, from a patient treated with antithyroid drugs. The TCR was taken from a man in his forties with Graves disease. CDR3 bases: TGTGCCAGCTCACCCTTGCAGGGGTCCGAGCAGTACTTC. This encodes CASSPLQGSEQYF.